This T cell receptor beta chain was recorded in a study of T cell repertoires in cytomegalovirus infection. Study context: CMV epitopes in the study were HLA-C-restricted (recently identified) and HLA-B-restricted (well studied). It can be stated that public TCR beta signatures indicated CMV infection as well as a matching HLA type. The study's findings and limits: Clonotype analysis showed dominance of the ex vivo response by HLA-C-restricted CMV-specific TCR beta clonotypes. Summed frequency of shared TCR beta families picked out CMV carriers who also had the relevant HLA.

This clonotype came up once. Its target is unknown. MiXCR, run by TCRdb on the reads, gives a single entry per CDR3 protein. The data contain around 19,000 distinct CDR3 sequences, around 43% of them seen just once; the ten biggest clones take up approximately 96%. The CDR3 loop spans 15 amino acids. Germline trimming cut 5 bases from V and 6 bases from J; bases unmatched to any gene: 9. The sequencing here drew on CD8+ T cells from cultured PBMCs, taken from culture after CMV antigen stimulation. This clonotype was sampled from a human donor in good health (CMV status not recorded). Some clones in this sample may be carry-over from other donors' samples. This sequence joins TRBV12-3 or TRBV12-4 and TRBJ2-1, with 8 bases aligning to TRBD2. CDR3 protein: CASSPDGGATNEQFF. The CDR3 region has the DNA TGTGCCAGCAGTCCCGACGGGGGGGCGACCAATGAGCAGTTCTTC.